The next 15 T cell receptor beta chains were all read from a single sample in a study of blood T cell repertoires in COVID-19. Profiling relied on immunoSEQ multiplex PCR, and the TCRdb table lists in-frame clones only, not all of them. The sample comprises 350,000 to 450,000 clones, about 89% of which are singletons, and about 2% rests with the top ten. Sample: peripheral blood. The receptors come from a woman aged 55 to 70 with COVID-19, enrolled during active disease.

This chain connects TRBV7-2 to TRBJ2-5; D gene unclear. This CDR3 is 15 amino acids long. The germline CDR1 and CDR2 sequences are SGHTA and FQGNSA. V was trimmed by 2 bases and J by 5 bases, leaving 15 bases between them. CDR3 nucleotide sequence: TGTGCCAGCAGCTTACAGCCAGGCCCTCGGGAGACCCAGTACTTC. Protein: CASSLQPGPRETQYF.

The chain is built from TRBV2 and TRBJ1-4; tentatively, D is TRBD1 (6 bases). The CDR3 loop spans 16 amino acids. The ends were cut back, 8 bases at V and 6 bases at J, with 22 bases in the middle. Germline V gene sequence: CDR1 SNHLY, CDR2 FYNNEI. The CDR3 nucleotides are TGTGCCAGCCGTCGGGGGAGGGGACACGGTGATGAAAAACTGTTTTTT. This codes for CASRRGRGHGDEKLFF. Full variable domain (missing parts from reference TRBV2 and TRBJ1-4): EPEVTQTPSHQVTQMGQEVILRCVPISNHLYFYWYRQILGQKVEFLVSFYNNEISEKSEIFDDQFSVERPDGSNFTLKIRSTKLEDSAMYFCASRRGRGHGDEKLFFGSGTQLSVL.

V is TRBV9 and J is TRBJ1-1, with no clear D. The CDR3 length is 15 residues. The V gene's germline CDR1 is SGDLS and CDR2 YYNGEE. V gave up 0 bases and J gave up 0 bases, with 9 bases separating them. CDR3 region: CASSVGAPLNTEAFF. The DNA for the CDR3 is TGTGCCAGCAGCGTAGGGGCACCTTTGAACACTGAAGCTTTCTTT.

Here the CDR3 reads CASSLPERNSYEQYF. The DNA for the CDR3 is TGCGCCAGCAGCTTGCCGGAGAGAAATTCCTACGAGCAGTACTTC. The V call is TRBV5-1, the J call TRBJ2-7; the D is unclear. The CDR3 is 15 amino acids. V dropped 1 base and J dropped 1 base, with 12 bases sitting between them. Germline CDR1 SGHRS, CDR2 YFSETQ.

This clone was observed a single time. Germline and junction disagree at one end, which may indicate a read error. The V gene is TRBV18, the J gene TRBJ2-5; 12 nucleotides line up with TRBD2. This CDR3 has 15 amino acids. From germline, CDR1 is KGHSH and CDR2 LQKENI. CDR3 DNA: TGTGCCAGCTCTCCACTAGCGGGGGGTCAAGAGACCCAGTACTTC. Protein product: CASSPLAGGQETQYF.

The chain couples TRBV7-6 to TRBJ2-5, with 7 bases aligning to TRBD1. Trimming at V came to 6 bases and at J to 7 bases, leaving 11 bases not matched to a gene. Germline V gives CDR1 SGHVS, CDR2 FNYEAQ. This CDR3 has 14 amino acids. In DNA form, the CDR3 reads TGTGCCAGCAGACCCACAGGGGCGAAAGGGACCCAGTACTTC. As protein: CASRPTGAKGTQYF.

This clone came up a few times. The CDR3 sequence is CASSKDRGFDGYTF. As DNA, the CDR3 is TGTGCCAGCAGCAAGGACAGGGGGTTCGATGGCTACACCTTC. The rearrangement joins TRBV5-5 to TRBJ1-2; 10 bases are a match to TRBD1. CDR3 size: 14 residues. The V and J ends lost 4 bases and 6 bases, in that order; junction bases with no gene match: 6. Germline CDR1 reads SGHKS; CDR2 reads YYEKEE (reference sequence).

The chain employs TRBV19 and TRBJ1-4, with D unresolved. This CDR3 has 16 amino acids. V dropped 3 bases and J dropped 4 bases, with 15 bases sitting between them. Per germline, CDR1 LNHDA and CDR2 SQIVND (reference sequence). CDR3 nucleotide sequence: TGTGCCAGTAGTATTAGGGCCGGGAGTAATAATGAAAAACTGTTTTTT. Amino acid sequence: CASSIRAGSNNEKLFF.

This chain uses TRBV19 with TRBJ2-1; 7 bases match TRBD1. Germline V gene data show CDR1 as LNHDA and CDR2 as SQIVND (reference sequence). The CDR3 is 16 amino acids. Trimming removed 7 bases from V and 0 bases from J; junction bases left unmatched: 9. CDR3 residues: CASKPKGTDSYNEQFF. The CDR3 DNA sequence: TGTGCCAGTAAGCCTAAGGGGACAGACTCCTACAATGAGCAGTTCTTC.

The chain is built from TRBV27 and TRBJ1-5; TRBD1 might be the D (5 bases). Germline V gene lookup returns CDR1 MNHEY and CDR2 SMNVEV (reference sequence). The CDR3 is made up of 13 amino acids. The V gene lost 4 bases and the J gene lost 7 bases, with 11 bases spanning the gap. The CDR3 region has the DNA TGTGCCAGCAGTTCGGGGGAAAGGCAGCCCCAGCATTTT. Translating gives CASSSGERQPQHF.

V is TRBV14 and J is TRBJ2-1, with 8 bases that match TRBD2. V was pared by 0 bases and J by 5 bases, with 9 bases of the junction left unmatched. Per the germline V gene, CDR1 is SGHDN and CDR2 is FVKESK. There are 17 residues in the CDR3. The CDR3 spells CASSQEAAGLVNNEQFF. CDR3 nucleotide sequence: TGTGCCAGCAGCCAAGAGGCGGCGGGACTAGTCAACAATGAGCAGTTCTTC.

The chain couples TRBV30 to TRBJ2-5, with 12 bases that match TRBD2. This CDR3 is 15 amino acids long. Losses at the gene ends were 3 bases for V and 5 bases for J; bases not matched to a gene: 7. Looked up from germline, CDR1 is GTSNPN and CDR2 is SVGIG (reference sequence). The CDR3 region is CAWRLAGGPEETQYF. CDR3 sequence (DNA): TGTGCCTGGAGGCTAGCGGGGGGGCCGGAGGAGACCCAGTACTTC.

The chain is built from TRBV30 and TRBJ2-7; 10 nucleotides agree with TRBD1. Germline V gene sequence: CDR1 GTSNPN, CDR2 SVGIG (reference sequence). The CDR3 runs to 13 residues. Germline trimming cut 8 bases from V and 4 bases from J; bases unmatched to any gene: 8. The CDR3 protein is CAQAGQGEYEQYF. CDR3 DNA sequence: TGTGCCCAGGCCGGACAGGGGGAGTACGAGCAGTACTTC.

J is TRBJ1-1 and V is TRBV5-1, with D tentatively TRBD1 (5 bases). Trimming shortened V by 5 bases and J by 4 bases, and 15 bases separated the two germline ends. The CDR3 covers 14 residues. From germline, CDR1 is SGHRS and CDR2 YFSETQ. The CDR3 loop reads CASRDGGRFTEAFF. The CDR3 region has the DNA TGCGCCAGCAGAGATGGGGGGAGGTTCACTGAAGCTTTCTTT.

The rearrangement links TRBV29-1 to TRBJ1-1, with 10 nucleotides matching TRBD1. The junction had 7 bases not matched to a gene; V was cut back by 6 bases and J by 6 bases. The V gene's germline CDR1 is SQVTM and CDR2 ANQGSEA. The CDR3 is made up of 13 amino acids. The CDR3 DNA is TGCAGCGTACGGACAGGGGGGTACGCTGAAGCTTTCTTT. Residues: CSVRTGGYAEAFF.